This paragraph reports one T cell receptor beta chain. The V gene end was trimmed by 7 bases and the J gene end by 8 bases; junction bases not matched to a gene: 6. Germline V gives CDR1 MDHEN, CDR2 SYDVKM. The CDR3 loop spans 12 amino acids. This record comes from a study of blood T cell repertoires in COVID-19. Study in general: There were acute and convalescent COVID-19 samples, and they came from the United States, Italy and Spain. Sources were T cells, B-cell-depleted T cells, or PBMCs; the material itself was cDNA or gDNA.

As originally analysed: Amplified reference gene primers provided the basis for estimating nucleated cell counts. Sequenced by immunoSEQ multiplex PCR; TCRdb stores in-frame clones only, minus some. That table gives V, J and clone size, and the DNA gave D and trimming. Altogether fewer than 80,000 clones are present, 79% being singletons, with the ten largest covering roughly 5%. The receptor comes from a woman aged 80 or older with active or convalescent COVID-19. The rearrangement joins TRBV28 to TRBJ1-2; 8 nucleotides align to TRBD1. The sample taken for sequencing was peripheral blood. The CDR3 reads CASTFGTGGYTF. The CDR3 DNA follows: TGTGCCAGCACGTTCGGGACAGGCGGCTACACCTTC.